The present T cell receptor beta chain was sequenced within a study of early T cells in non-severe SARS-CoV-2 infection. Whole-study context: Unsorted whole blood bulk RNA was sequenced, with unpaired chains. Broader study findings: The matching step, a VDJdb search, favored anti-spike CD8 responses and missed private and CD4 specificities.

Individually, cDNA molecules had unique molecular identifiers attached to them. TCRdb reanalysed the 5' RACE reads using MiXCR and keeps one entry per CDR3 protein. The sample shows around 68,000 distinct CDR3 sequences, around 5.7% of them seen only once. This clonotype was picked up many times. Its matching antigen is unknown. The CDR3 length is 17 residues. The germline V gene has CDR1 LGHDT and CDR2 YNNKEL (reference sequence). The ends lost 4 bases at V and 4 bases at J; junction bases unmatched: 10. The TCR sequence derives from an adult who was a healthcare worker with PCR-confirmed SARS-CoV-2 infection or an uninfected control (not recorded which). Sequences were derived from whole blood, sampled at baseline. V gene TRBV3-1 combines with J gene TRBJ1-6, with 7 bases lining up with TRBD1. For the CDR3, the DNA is TGTGCCAGCAGCCCGCGGGGGGACAGACGATATAATTCACCCCTCCACTTT. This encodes CASSPRGDRRYNSPLHF.